Following are 15 T cell receptor beta chains from one sample sequenced in a study of shared clonotypes between healthy human individuals. This table comes from immunoSEQ multiplex PCR, and its TCRdb copy is limited to in-frame clones, with some not included. The table shows approximately 720,000 clones, with 92% occurring only once. Naive CD8 cells lacked CD45RO and underwent positive selection for CCR7, leaving out terminally differentiated effector memory CD45RA+ cells. Sample: naive CD8+ T cells sorted from blood. The receptors shown here come from a man aged 25 to 40 in good health.

The chain is built from TRBV2 and TRBJ2-7, with D possibly TRBD2 on 5 matching bases. The V gene's germline CDR1 is SNHLY and CDR2 FYNNEI. V lost 10 bases, J lost 2 bases, and 12 bases lay in between. CDR3 size: 12 residues. CDR3 sequence reads: CAIQAGTYEQYF. The CDR3 DNA sequence: TGTGCCATCCAAGCCGGGACCTACGAGCAGTACTTC.

This clone occurred once. The V gene is TRBV29-1, the J gene TRBJ1-5, with D possibly matching TRBD1 (6 bases). This CDR3 has 12 amino acids. Trimming took off 6 bases at V and 4 bases at J, with 10 bases between the two ends. Per the germline V gene, CDR1 is SQVTM and CDR2 is ANQGSEA. CDR3 bases: TGCAGCGTCCAACAGGGTAATCAGCCCCAGCATTTT. It codes for CSVQQGNQPQHF.

With regard to this clone: The sample has other DNA sequences that encode this CDR3 too. The CDR3 region is CASSDGTAQETQYF. As DNA, the CDR3 is TGTGCCAGCAGCGACGGGACAGCTCAAGAGACCCAGTACTTC. V and J are TRBV9 and TRBJ2-5; 7 positions match TRBD1. The J segment lost 2 bases and the V segment lost 3 bases, leaving 4 bases of the junction unmatched. Germline assignment: CDR1 SGDLS and CDR2 YYNGEE. The CDR3 totals 14 residues.

This clone was observed once. The chain recombines TRBV19 with TRBJ2-3; D assignment may be TRBD1 or TRBD2 (5 bases each). The germline V gene encodes CDR1 LNHDA and CDR2 SQIVND (reference sequence). V lost 3 bases and J 5 bases, leaving 18 bases between the germline ends. The CDR3 has 16 residues. DNA of the CDR3: TGTGCCAGTAGTATGCAGGGACCCGCTTTTGGAGATACGCAGTATTTT. It encodes CASSMQGPAFGDTQYF.

V usage is TRBV18 and J usage is TRBJ2-1; D remains ambiguous. CDR3 size: 14 residues. The germline V and J ends were trimmed by 4 bases and 1 base, with 8 bases remaining between them. Germline CDR1 KGHSH, CDR2 LQKENI. DNA of the CDR3: TGTGCCAGCTCACAAAAGACATCCTACAATGAGCAGTTCTTC. It encodes CASSQKTSYNEQFF.

The chain has TRBV5-6 and TRBJ1-1; D is unclear. Germline V CDR1 and CDR2: SGHDT, YYEEEE. V lost 1 base and J lost 6, with 10 bases in between. There are 13 residues in the CDR3. CDR3 in DNA: TGTGCCAGCAGCTTGCCTGCCCAGGCTGAAGCTTTCTTT. As protein: CASSLPAQAEAFF.

The gene calls are TRBV19 and TRBJ2-5, with D unresolved. This CDR3 spans 12 amino acids. Germline CDR1 and CDR2: LNHDA and SQIVND (reference sequence). V was trimmed by 5 bases and J by 4 bases, leaving 8 bases between them. Written as DNA, the CDR3 is TGTGCCAGTAGTCCCTACGGAGAGACCCAGTACTTC. Translating gives CASSPYGETQYF.

The chain has TRBV9 and TRBJ2-7; perhaps TRBD2 as D (6 bases). The CDR3 runs 13 residues. The germline V gene encodes CDR1 SGDLS and CDR2 YYNGEE. Trimming removed 3 bases from V and 3 bases from J, with 10 bases in between. The CDR3 is CASSGFSGYEQYF. The CDR3 coding sequence is TGTGCCAGCAGCGGTTTTAGCGGCTACGAGCAGTACTTC.

This clone was recorded many times. The chain joins TRBV28 to TRBJ2-1; D gene unclear. V was shortened by 2 bases and J by 9 bases, with 11 bases between the two germline ends. CDR3 length equals 13 residues. In germline, CDR1 is MDHEN, CDR2 SYDVKM. CDR3 amino acids: CASSLDPNTEQFF. Here the CDR3 DNA reads TGTGCCAGCAGTTTAGACCCAAATACTGAGCAGTTCTTC.

The chain links TRBV28 to TRBJ2-7; the match to TRBD1 covers 7 bases. There are 14 residues in the CDR3. Germline CDR1 reads MDHEN; CDR2 reads SYDVKM. The V gene end was trimmed by 5 bases and the J gene end by 3 bases; junction bases not matched to a gene: 7. CDR3 sequence (DNA): TGTGCCAGCAGTGAGACAGGGTTACGCTACGAGCAGTACTTC. It is translated as CASSETGLRYEQYF.

V gene TRBV14 combines with J gene TRBJ1-5; no reliable D call. The germline V and J ends were trimmed by 2 bases and 9 bases, with 17 bases remaining between them. From germline, CDR1 is SGHDN and CDR2 FVKESK. The CDR3 extends over 15 amino acids. The CDR3 DNA is TGTGCCAGCAGCCAACGGGCGGGTCGAGATCGGCCCCAGCATTTT. Encoded protein: CASSQRAGRDRPQHF.

The genes are TRBV6-6 and TRBJ2-3; D tentatively fits TRBD1 or TRBD2 (5 bases each). Germline CDR1 and CDR2: MNHNY and SVGAGI (reference sequence). CDR3 length: 13 amino acids. The V and J ends lost 6 bases and 5 bases respectively, with 12 bases between them. CDR3 sequence: CASSFLGEDTQYF. CDR3 bases: TGTGCCAGCAGCTTCTTGGGGGAAGATACGCAGTATTTT.

This chain uses TRBV7-9 with TRBJ1-2; D not certain. Trimming left V 5 bases short and J 4 bases short, with 11 bases between. This CDR3 region has 13 residues. The germline V gene has CDR1 SEHNR and CDR2 FQNEAQ (reference sequence). The CDR3 coding sequence is TGTGCCAGCAGCCCACCTATAGGCTATGGCTACACCTTC. It is translated as CASSPPIGYGYTF. Based on the CDR3 plus reference TRBV7-9 and TRBJ1-2, the full variable domain is DTGVSQNPRHKITKRGQNVTFRCDPISEHNRLYWYRQTLGQGPEFLTYFQNEAQLEKSRLLSDRFSAERPKGSFSTLEIQRTEQGDSAMYLCASSPPIGYGYTFGSGTRLTVV.

The chain is built from TRBV29-1 and TRBJ2-3; possibly TRBD1 for D (6 bases). V dropped 2 bases and J dropped 3 bases, with 12 bases sitting between them. The CDR3 sequence is 14 residues long. Germline V gives CDR1 SQVTM, CDR2 ANQGSEA. CDR3 residues: CSVESVRGTDTQYF. The CDR3 DNA reads TGCAGCGTTGAATCGGTGAGGGGGACAGATACGCAGTATTTT.

The CDR3: CASSLAVTGNIQYF. The CDR3 DNA reads TGTGCCAGCAGCTTAGCCGTTACCGGAAACATTCAGTACTTC. V is TRBV7-2 and J is TRBJ2-4; D is uncertain. Per the germline V gene, CDR1 is SGHTA and CDR2 is FQGNSA. CDR3 length: 14 amino acids. V was cut by 0 bases and J by 6 bases, with 9 bases left in between. Full variable domain (missing parts from reference TRBV7-2 and TRBJ2-4): GAGVSQSPSNKVTEKGKDVELRCDPISGHTALYWYRQSLGQGLEFLIYFQGNSAPDKSGLPSDRFSAERTGGSVSTLTIQRTQQEDSAVYLCASSLAVTGNIQYFGAGTRLSVL.